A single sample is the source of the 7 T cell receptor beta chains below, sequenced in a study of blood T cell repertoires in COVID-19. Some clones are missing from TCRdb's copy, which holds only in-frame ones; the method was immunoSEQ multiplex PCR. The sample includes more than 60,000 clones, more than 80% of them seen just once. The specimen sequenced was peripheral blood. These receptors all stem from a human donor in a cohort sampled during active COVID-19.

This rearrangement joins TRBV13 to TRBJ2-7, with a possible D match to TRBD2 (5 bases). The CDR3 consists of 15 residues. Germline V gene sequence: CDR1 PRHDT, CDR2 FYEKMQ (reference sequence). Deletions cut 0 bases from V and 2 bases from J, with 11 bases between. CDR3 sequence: CASSLGRGPAYEQYF. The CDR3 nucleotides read TGTGCCAGCAGCTTAGGCCGAGGGCCCGCCTACGAGCAGTACTTC.

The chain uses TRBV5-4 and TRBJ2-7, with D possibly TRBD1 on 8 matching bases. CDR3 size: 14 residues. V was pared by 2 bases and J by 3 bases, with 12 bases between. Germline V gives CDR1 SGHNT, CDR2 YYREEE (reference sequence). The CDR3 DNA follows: TGTGCCAGCAGCTTACAGGGGGGGATCTACGAGCAGTACTTC. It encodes CASSLQGGIYEQYF.

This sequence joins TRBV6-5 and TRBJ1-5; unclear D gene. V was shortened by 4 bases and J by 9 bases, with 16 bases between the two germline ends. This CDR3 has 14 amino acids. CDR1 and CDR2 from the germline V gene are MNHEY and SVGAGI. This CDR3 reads CASSSPGGNGPQHF. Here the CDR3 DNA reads TGTGCCAGCAGTTCACCGGGTGGAAATGGGCCCCAGCATTTT.

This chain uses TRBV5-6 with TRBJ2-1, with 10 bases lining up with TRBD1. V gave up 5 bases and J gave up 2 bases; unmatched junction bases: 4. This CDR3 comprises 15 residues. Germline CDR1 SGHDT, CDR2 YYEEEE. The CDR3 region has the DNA TGTGCCAGCAGGGACGGACAGGGGGCCTACAATGAGCAGTTCTTC. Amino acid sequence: CASRDGQGAYNEQFF.

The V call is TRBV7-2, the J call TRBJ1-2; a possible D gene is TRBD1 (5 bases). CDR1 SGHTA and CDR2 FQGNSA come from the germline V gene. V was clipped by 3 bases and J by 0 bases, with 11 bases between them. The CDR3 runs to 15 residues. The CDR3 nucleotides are TGTGCCAGCAGCTTGCAGGGAAGAGCTAACTATGGCTACACCTTC. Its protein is CASSLQGRANYGYTF.

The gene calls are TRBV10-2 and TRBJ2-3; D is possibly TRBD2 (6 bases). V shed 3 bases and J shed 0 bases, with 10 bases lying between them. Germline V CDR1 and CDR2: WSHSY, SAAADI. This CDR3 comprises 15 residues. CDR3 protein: CASSDRGSSTDTQYF. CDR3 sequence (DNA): TGCGCCAGCAGTGATCGGGGGAGTAGCACAGATACGCAGTATTTT.

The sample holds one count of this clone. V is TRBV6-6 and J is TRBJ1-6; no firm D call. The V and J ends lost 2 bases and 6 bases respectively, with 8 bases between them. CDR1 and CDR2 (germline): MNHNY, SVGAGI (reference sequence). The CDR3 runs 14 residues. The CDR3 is CASSYAEANSPLHF. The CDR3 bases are TGTGCCAGCAGTTACGCGGAGGCTAATTCACCCCTCCACTTT.